The sequence of this T cell receptor beta chain was determined in a study of tumor-infiltrating lymphocytes in primary liver carcinoma. General study points: Tumors significantly exceeded blood in top-250-clone fraction (p = 0.039).

With respect to this clonotype: The antigen is undetermined. This may be a read error, as it is one base from a much larger clone.

Starting material for RNA and DNA co-extraction consisted of roughly 20-34 mg of unsorted bulk tissue. Surgery removed the patients' primary liver carcinoma. At sampling, these chronic HBV carriers had received no treatment. Reverse transcription of roughly 470 ng total RNA with a constant-region primer produced TCR beta cDNA. ARM-PCR was slightly modified, and three nested multiplex PCR rounds with it gave rise to the TCR beta libraries. TCRdb re-called the multiplex PCR reads through MiXCR, storing one row per CDR3 protein. The sample has 35,000 to 45,000 distinct CDR3 sequences, 75% seen once; the top ten hold less than 50%. This TCR came from a woman in her thirties with primary liver carcinoma and hepatitis B virus infection. The sample was tumor-adjacent normal liver tissue.

For the CDR3, the DNA is TGCACCAGCAGCCAAGAGGGGCTGGCGAGCACAGGTACGCAGTATTTT. Protein sequence: CTSSQEGLASTGTQYF. This chain joins TRBV4-3 and TRBJ2-3; the D call may be TRBD1 or TRBD2 (5 bases each). CDR3 size: 16 residues. Germline CDR1 and CDR2: LGHNA and YSLEER.